This is a list of T cell receptor beta chains from one sample in a study of blood T cell repertoires in COVID-19. This table comes from immunoSEQ multiplex PCR, and its TCRdb copy is limited to in-frame clones, with some not included. This sample has some 66,000 clones, with about 89% found just once. Sample: peripheral blood. The receptors shown here come from a human donor in a cohort sampled during active COVID-19. CDR3s include the opening cysteine and the closing phenylalanine or tryptophan. The D gene is left open where the match is weak. Some rows have no size entry. The others give once, few or many, or a class for an expanded clone.

J gene | D gene | clone size | V gene | CDR3 DNA | CDR3 protein
TRBJ1-5 | - | few | TRBV9 | TGTGCCAGCAGCGCGTCAGGGTTGTTTGAGGATCAGCCCCAGCATTTT | CASSASGLFEDQPQHF
TRBJ1-5 | TRBD1 | few | TRBV19 | TGTGCCAGTAGTGACAGGGGGTCTGGGTTTGGTCAGCCCCAGCATTTT | CASSDRGSGFGQPQHF
TRBJ1-2 | - | - | TRBV27 | TGTGCCAGCAGTTTAAAGGGGGATCCCTATGGCTACACCTTC | CASSLKGDPYGYTF
TRBJ2-1 | - | - | TRBV4-3 | TGCGCCAGCAGCCAAGCCACCGGCTCCTACAATGAGCAGTTCTTC | CASSQATGSYNEQFF
TRBJ1-1 | - | - | TRBV18 | TGTGCCAGCTCTGTCGACGGGATGAACACTGAAGCTTTCTTT | CASSVDGMNTEAFF
TRBJ1-5 | - | - | TRBV4-3 | TGCGCCAGCGCTCCTTACCACCCGGACAGCCCGGCCCAGCATTTT | CASAPYHPDSPAQHF
TRBJ2-3 | - | - | TRBV7-8 | TGTGCCAGCACCCCCACGCGGGATACGCAGTATTTT | CASTPTRDTQYF
TRBJ1-3 | - | - | TRBV5-1 | TGCGCCAGCAGCTTACCTAGCTCTGGAAACACCATATATTTT | CASSLPSSGNTIYF
TRBJ2-7 | TRBD2 | - | TRBV6-5 | TGTGCCAGCAGTTCTAAGCGGGAGAGCCCCGACGAGCAGTACTTC | CASSSKRESPDEQYF
TRBJ2-7 | - | once | TRBV18 | TGTGCCAGCTCCCCCCCCATCTCCTACGAGCAGTACTTC | CASSPPISYEQYF
TRBJ1-4 | - | - | TRBV28 | TGTGCCACCCACTTCGGGGGGGGTACTAATGAAAAACTGTTTTTT | CATHFGGGTNEKLFF
TRBJ1-1 | - | - | TRBV11-2 | TGTGCCAGCAGCCGGGAAACAATGAACACTGAAGCTTTCTTT | CASSRETMNTEAFF
TRBJ2-3 | - | - | TRBV19 | TGTGCCAGTAGTATACTAGGACAGACCACAGATACGCAGTATTTT | CASSILGQTTDTQYF
TRBJ2-5 | TRBD1 | once | TRBV29-1 | TGCAGCGTACAAGGACAGGGGCAAGAGACCCAGTACTTC | CSVQGQGQETQYF
TRBJ2-5 | TRBD2 | - | TRBV5-1 | TGCGCCAGCAGCACCGGGGAAGCGGGAGGCTTTGAGACCCAGTACTTC | CASSTGEAGGFETQYF
TRBJ1-3 | - | - | TRBV4-3 | TGCGCCAGCAGCCAAGCGCGCTACTCTGGAAACACCATATATTTT | CASSQARYSGNTIYF
TRBJ1-2 | TRBD1 | - | TRBV27 | TGTGCCAGCAGTTCGACCGGGACAGGGCCACTGTATGGCTACACCTTC | CASSSTGTGPLYGYTF
TRBJ2-4 | TRBD1 | - | TRBV19 | TGTGCCAGTAGTATAGTGCGAGGGGGCAACGTCCTTCAGTACTTC | CASSIVRGGNVLQYF
TRBJ1-2 | - | - | TRBV4-3 | TGCGCCAGCAGCCGATCAACAGGGACTAACTATGGCTACACCTTC | CASSRSTGTNYGYTF
TRBJ2-7 | - | - | TRBV7-8 | TGTGCCAGCAGCCACCGGTTTCGGGAATACGAGCAGTACTTC | CASSHRFREYEQYF
TRBJ2-2 | - | - | TRBV6-2/TRBV6-3 | TGTGCCAGCAGTAGGGACATAGCGAACACCGGGGAGCTGTTTTTT | CASSRDIANTGELFF
TRBJ2-5 | TRBD2 | - | TRBV9 | TGTGCCAGCAGCACCAGCGGGAGGGCCGGAGAGACCCAGTACTTC | CASSTSGRAGETQYF
TRBJ2-3 | TRBD1 | - | TRBV19 | TGTGCCAGTAGTGCAGGGGGTGTGTACACAGATACGCAGTATTTT | CASSAGGVYTDTQYF